A single T cell receptor (beta chain) is shown here with its context. V was trimmed by 1 base and J by 0 bases, leaving 13 bases between them. This CDR3 has 17 amino acids. Germline values: CDR1 LNHDA, CDR2 SQIVND (reference sequence). This entry belongs to a study of blood T cell dynamics during melanoma immunotherapy. Study summary: Patients with metastatic melanoma got pembrolizumab or nivolumab-ipilimumab as first-line care.

DNA loading was fixed at 350 to 450 ng for all bulk PBMC samples. The assay was immunoSEQ multiplex PCR, and TCRdb's table has in-frame clones only and misses some. The repertoire includes about 11,000 clones, around 78% of them detected once, and about 18% sits in the top ten. Described time point: pre-treatment baseline. Samples come from before therapy and from week 3 after the first blockade cycle. This receptor was identified in a human donor with melanoma. The chain uses TRBV19 and TRBJ2-4; tentatively, D is TRBD1 (5 bases). The source was blood, collected from a patient treated with checkpoint blockade. CDR3 in amino acids: CASSIGGSFVAKNIQYF. CDR3 DNA: TGTGCCAGTAGTATAGGGGGCTCTTTTGTAGCCAAAAACATTCAGTACTTC. Supplemented by reference TRBV19 and TRBJ2-4, the full variable domain reads DGGITQSPKYLFRKEGQNVTLSCEQNLNHDAMYWYRQDPGQGLRLIYYSQIVNDFQKGDIAEGYSVSREKKESFPLTVTSAQKNPTAFYLCASSIGGSFVAKNIQYFGAGTRLSVL.